This T cell receptor (beta chain) was recovered during a study of T cells in Graves' hyperthyroidism and ophthalmopathy. Amplified TCR beta CDR3 regions derived from RNA transcripts. HTBI primers were employed in a first-round RT-PCR of the TCR CDR3. TCRdb re-derived calls from the multiplex PCR reads in MiXCR, one entry per CDR3 protein. The table lists approximately 610,000 distinct CDR3 sequences, 16% of them singletons, with 15% to 20% in the top ten. Trimming took off 4 bases at V and 0 bases at J, with 13 bases between the two ends. The CDR3 sequence is 16 residues long. Looked up from germline, CDR1 is SGHRS and CDR2 is YFSETQ. Uncontrolled infection, other autoimmune disease, pregnancy or lactation barred patients from enrollment.

The sequencing sample was made of blood. The source is a woman between 18 and 30 years old with Graves' hyperthyroidism. V gene TRBV5-1 combines with J gene TRBJ1-4; maybe TRBD1 (6 bases). CDR3 sequence: CASSPGRGATNEKLFF. CDR3 DNA: TGCGCCAGCAGCCCCGGTAGGGGGGCAACTAATGAAAAACTGTTTTTT.